The 30 T cell receptor beta chains given below trace back to one sample, sequenced in a study of regulatory T cells in long-lasting Graves disease. Arm-PCR of CDR3 regions and iRepertoire HTBI primers were used to build TCR beta libraries. TCRdb recomputed calls from the multiplex PCR reads with MiXCR, one row per CDR3 protein. The sample has hundreds of thousands of distinct CDR3 sequences; roughly 13% are singletons. Time point reported: newly diagnosed GD, antithyroid drugs for less than 3 months. Making the TCR library involved RNA that had been extracted from PBMCs. The data also belong to a second study, concerning T cells in Graves' hyperthyroidism and ophthalmopathy.

The specimen was peripheral blood mononuclear cells (PBMCs), collected at new diagnosis, from a patient treated with antithyroid drugs. The receptors were sampled from a man younger than 40 with Graves disease.

This clonotype was seen a handful of times. The V and J genes are TRBV7-2 and TRBJ2-1, with TRBD2 matching 10 bases. Germline V gene data show CDR1 as SGHTA and CDR2 as FQGNSA. This CDR3 is 18 amino acids long. Trimming removed 0 bases from V and 0 bases from J; junction bases left unmatched: 5. This CDR3 is CASSLATSGFSSYNEQFF. The CDR3 DNA sequence: TGTGCCAGCAGCTTAGCGACTAGCGGGTTTAGCTCCTACAATGAGCAGTTCTTC.

This clonotype was picked up many times. The rearrangement links TRBV20-1 to TRBJ2-3; TRBD2 matches at 8 bases. The CDR3 is 13 amino acids. Germline V CDR1 and CDR2: DFQATT, SNEGSKA (reference sequence). V was clipped by 6 bases and J by 2 bases; unmatched bases: 4. For the CDR3, the DNA is TGCAGTGCGGCGGGGGGACCCACAGATACGCAGTATTTT. Amino acid sequence: CSAAGGPTDTQYF.

Details on this clonotype: With a much larger clone just one base away, this may be a read error. Since no conserved phenylalanine or tryptophan closes the CDR3, a read error is the likely cause. This chain joins TRBV7-2 and TRBJ2-5; tentatively, D is TRBD1 or TRBD2 (5 bases each). This CDR3 spans 17 amino acids. Trimming cost V 1 base and J 5 bases, with 20 bases left between them. The germline CDR1 and CDR2 sequences are SGHTA and FQGNSA. Written as DNA, the CDR3 is TGTGCCAGCAGCTTAGGATTCTATCCAGTAGGGACCGAGACCCAGTACCTC. Residues: CASSLGFYPVGTETQYL.

Notes on this clonotype: Given a far larger clone just one base away, this is likely a sequencing read error. CDR3 in amino acids: CSAREWGEQYF. Here the CDR3 DNA reads TGCAGTGCCCGTGAGTGGGGGGAGCAGTACTTC. The V call is TRBV20-1, the J call TRBJ2-5, with D perhaps matching TRBD2 (6 bases). The CDR3 is 11 amino acids. Germline-derived CDR1 and CDR2 are DFQATT and SNEGSKA (reference sequence). Trimming left V 6 bases short and J 11 bases short, with 16 bases between.

This clonotype was detected many times. This chain connects TRBV28 to TRBJ2-5, with 8 positions matching TRBD2. The CDR3 spans 14 residues. The germline gives CDR1 MDHEN, CDR2 SYDVKM. The V segment lost 6 bases and the J segment 4 bases; nucleotides outside the gene matches: 7. DNA for the CDR3: TGTGCCAGCAGCCTCCGGGGGGGGAGAGAGACCCAGTACTTC. Protein sequence: CASSLRGGRETQYF.

This clonotype has at least ten counts. This chain uses TRBV12-3 or TRBV12-4 with TRBJ1-2; D gene uncertain. The CDR3 length is 12 residues. V was shortened by 2 bases and J by 8 bases, with 9 bases between the two germline ends. CDR3 amino acids: CASSLNSRGYTF. CDR3 sequence (DNA): TGTGCCAGCAGTTTAAATAGTAGAGGCTACACCTTC.

This clonotype was counted ten times or more. J is TRBJ2-1 and V is TRBV12-3 or TRBV12-4, with 11 bases matching TRBD2. The CDR3 length is 17 residues. The trim removed 7 bases at V and 0 bases at J, leaving 8 bases unmatched. This CDR3 reads CASTGGLAGLSYNEQFF. The CDR3 DNA is TGTGCCAGCACTGGAGGACTAGCGGGCCTCTCCTACAATGAGCAGTTCTTC.

The gene calls are TRBV2 and TRBJ2-1, with 14 bases identical to TRBD2. Germline V gene data show CDR1 as SNHLY and CDR2 as FYNNEI. Trimming took 7 bases from V and 7 from J; bases not matched to a gene: 6. This CDR3 has 15 amino acids. The CDR3 loop is CASIGLAGGKNEQFF. The CDR3 DNA reads as TGTGCCAGCATTGGACTAGCGGGAGGTAAAAATGAGCAGTTCTTC. The variable domain in full, completed from reference TRBV2 and TRBJ2-1, reads EPEVTQTPSHQVTQMGQEVILRCVPISNHLYFYWYRQILGQKVEFLVSFYNNEISEKSEIFDDQFSVERPDGSNFTLKIRSTKLEDSAMYFCASIGLAGGKNEQFFGPGTRLTVL.

The table lists this clonotype with many counts. This rearrangement joins TRBV5-1 to TRBJ2-7; 15 bases map to TRBD2. The V gene end was trimmed by 4 bases and the J gene end by 6 bases; junction bases not matched to a gene: 5. This CDR3 is 15 amino acids long. Germline V gene data show CDR1 as SGHRS and CDR2 as YFSETQ. Here the CDR3 reads CASSLGLAGGLEQYF. The CDR3 region has the DNA TGCGCCAGCAGCCTTGGACTAGCGGGAGGGCTCGAGCAGTACTTC. Full variable domain (remainder filled in from reference TRBV5-1 and TRBJ2-7): KAGVTQTPRYLIKTRGQQVTLSCSPISGHRSVSWYQQTPGQGLQFLFEYFSETQRNKGNFPGRFSGRQFSNSRSEMNVSTLELGDSALYLCASSLGLAGGLEQYFGPGTRLTVT.

This clonotype came up many times. The chain couples TRBV12-3 or TRBV12-4 to TRBJ2-3; 8 bases agree with TRBD2. Losses at the gene ends were 10 bases for V and 4 bases for J; bases not matched to a gene: 10. This CDR3 spans 14 amino acids. The CDR3 is CATAWTSWADTQYF. Here the CDR3 DNA reads TGTGCCACTGCTTGGACTAGCTGGGCAGATACGCAGTATTTT.

This clonotype was seen a few times. The chain carries TRBV7-9 and TRBJ1-2; D not resolved. CDR3 length: 15 residues. CDR1 and CDR2 (germline): SEHNR, FQNEAQ (reference sequence). Trimming took 1 base from V and 2 from J, leaving 11 bases between them. The CDR3, as DNA: TGTGCCAGCAGCTTAGGATTCAGCAGAAACTATGGCTACACCTTC. Residues: CASSLGFSRNYGYTF.

This clonotype was seen many times. The genes are TRBV3-1 and TRBJ2-7; D gene unclear. Deletions cut 2 bases from V and 1 base from J, with 0 bases between. Germline assignment: CDR1 LGHDT and CDR2 YNNKEL (reference sequence). The CDR3 contains 11 residues. The CDR3 spells CASSQSYEQYF. CDR3 DNA sequence: TGTGCCAGCAGCCAATCCTACGAGCAGTACTTC.

This clonotype turned up a few times. The chain is built from TRBV5-1 and TRBJ2-1; D remains ambiguous. CDR1 and CDR2 (germline): SGHRS, YFSETQ. Trimming took 4 bases from V and 6 from J, leaving 17 bases between them. This CDR3 is built from 15 residues. CDR3 protein: CASSLRGPFFNEQFF. The CDR3 DNA reads as TGCGCCAGCAGCCTCAGAGGTCCGTTCTTCAATGAGCAGTTCTTC.

This clonotype was observed many times. The rearrangement uses TRBV12-3 or TRBV12-4 and TRBJ2-3; 7 bases are a match to TRBD2. V lost 6 bases to trimming and J lost 0 bases; unmatched junction nucleotides: 6. The CDR3 has 15 amino acids. In DNA form, the CDR3 reads TGTGCCAGCAGCGATAGCGGGTCTAGCACAGATACGCAGTATTTT. Protein sequence: CASSDSGSSTDTQYF.

The rearrangement joins TRBV6-2 or TRBV6-3 to TRBJ2-3; a possible D gene is TRBD2 (6 bases). There are 14 residues in the CDR3. Germline CDR1 is MNHEY and CDR2 is SVGEGT. V was trimmed by 4 bases and J by 2 bases, leaving 10 bases between them. For the CDR3, the DNA is TGTGCCAGCAGTTCATCGGGGGTCACAGATACGCAGTATTTT. Protein sequence: CASSSSGVTDTQYF.

V is TRBV5-1 and J is TRBJ2-7, with D perhaps matching TRBD2 (5 bases). V was pared by 0 bases and J by 6 bases, with 7 bases between. CDR1 is SGHRS and CDR2 is YFSETQ in the germline V gene. The CDR3 is 12 amino acids. The CDR3 sequence: CASSLAGFEQYF. The CDR3 coding sequence is TGCGCCAGCAGCTTGGCGGGGTTCGAGCAGTACTTC.

This clonotype appeared many times. The rearrangement joins TRBV19 to TRBJ1-1; a weak D match, TRBD1 (5 bases). CDR1 LNHDA and CDR2 SQIVND come from the germline V gene (reference sequence). CDR3 length: 12 residues. V was cut by 9 bases and J by 1 base, with 9 bases left in between. The CDR3 region is CARNGQNTEAFF. In DNA, the CDR3 is TGTGCCAGAAATGGACAGAACACTGAAGCTTTCTTT.

The chain is built from TRBV6-4 and TRBJ2-7; possible D gene TRBD1, 6 bases. Trimming left V 6 bases short and J 5 bases short, with 17 bases between. Germline CDR1 is MRHNA and CDR2 is SNTAGT. CDR3 length: 14 amino acids. CDR3 in amino acids: CASSVDEGGNEQYF. In DNA, the CDR3 is TGTGCCAGCAGCGTTGACGAAGGGGGTAACGAGCAGTACTTC.

The chain has TRBV19 and TRBJ2-2, with D possibly matching TRBD2 (6 bases). The V and J ends lost 3 bases and 1 base respectively, with 9 bases between them. CDR1 is LNHDA and CDR2 is SQIVND in the germline V gene (reference sequence). The CDR3 spans 15 residues. CDR3: CASSMRRENTGELFF. CDR3 DNA sequence: TGTGCCAGTAGTATGAGGCGGGAGAACACCGGGGAGCTGTTTTTT.

The gene calls are TRBV18 and TRBJ2-3; 11 bases are shared with TRBD2. The CDR3 runs 18 residues. The V segment lost 3 bases and the J segment 6 bases; nucleotides outside the gene matches: 14. From germline, CDR1 is KGHSH and CDR2 LQKENI. The chain's CDR3 is CASSPLAGGTARMDTQYF. In nucleotides, the CDR3 is TGTGCCAGCTCACCGCTAGCGGGAGGAACCGCCCGTATGGATACGCAGTATTTT.

The chain links TRBV6-5 to TRBJ2-7; possibly TRBD2 for D (6 bases). The V gene lost 2 bases and the J gene lost 4 bases, with 15 bases spanning the gap. The germline gives CDR1 MNHEY, CDR2 SVGAGI. The CDR3 extends over 15 amino acids. CDR3 coding DNA: TGTGCCAGCAGTTACCTCTTAGGGAGCGGGTACGAGCAGTACTTC. It translates to CASSYLLGSGYEQYF.

Ten or more counts support this clonotype. This rearrangement joins TRBV12-3 or TRBV12-4 to TRBJ1-2; D is possibly TRBD1 (5 bases). The CDR3 consists of 15 residues. Between the trimmed V and J ends, which lost 5 bases and 3 bases, there was a span of 16 bases. The CDR3 sequence is CASSDGGGGDYGYTF. CDR3 bases: TGTGCCAGCAGTGATGGTGGGGGTGGGGACTATGGCTACACCTTC.

The rearrangement uses TRBV20-1 and TRBJ1-1; D is ambiguous. The germline CDR1 and CDR2 sequences are DFQATT and SNEGSKA (reference sequence). The CDR3 has 11 residues. V was shortened by 5 bases and J by 6 bases, with 10 bases between the two germline ends. The DNA for the CDR3 is TGCAGTGCTGCCTCGTGGGCTGAAGCTTTCTTT. Amino acids: CSAASWAEAFF.

As regards this clonotype: A single base separates this from a much larger clone, so it may be a read error. The conserved final phenylalanine or tryptophan is absent from the CDR3, which likely points to a read error. The chain recombines TRBV5-1 with TRBJ2-3, with TRBD1 identical over 7 bases. Trimming took 2 bases from V and 1 from J; bases not matched to a gene: 1. Germline-derived CDR1 and CDR2 are SGHRS and YFSETQ. The CDR3 covers 14 residues. The DNA for the CDR3 is TGCGCCAGCAGCTTAGGGACAGGCACAGATACGCAGTATTGT. This gives the protein CASSLGTGTDTQYC.

The chain recombines TRBV7-9 with TRBJ2-7; D is tentatively TRBD1 or TRBD2 (5 bases each). Germline values: CDR1 SEHNR, CDR2 FQNEAQ (reference sequence). The CDR3 runs 14 residues. Trimming took 0 bases from V and 5 from J, leaving 11 bases between them. CDR3 protein: CASSLAGTHNEQYF. The CDR3 bases are TGTGCCAGCAGCTTAGCCGGGACCCACAACGAGCAGTACTTC.

In its sample, this clonotype was seen many times. The genes are TRBV6-1 and TRBJ2-2; 11 positions match TRBD2. The CDR3 totals 15 residues. J lost 7 bases, V lost 3 bases, and 4 bases had no gene match. The germline V gene has CDR1 MNHNS and CDR2 SASEGT. The DNA for the CDR3 is TGTGCCAGCAGTGACACTAGCGGGAGAATCGGGGAGCTGTTTTTT. This encodes CASSDTSGRIGELFF.

This clonotype was seen many times. The V gene is TRBV11-2, the J gene TRBJ2-3, with D perhaps assigned TRBD1 or TRBD2 (5 bases each). CDR1 SGHAT and CDR2 FQNNGV come from the germline V gene. The CDR3 loop spans 16 amino acids. V dropped 8 bases and J dropped 0 bases, with 18 bases sitting between them. The CDR3 reads CASRPLWGISTDTQYF. CDR3 sequence (DNA): TGTGCCAGCCGCCCCCTATGGGGGATAAGCACAGATACGCAGTATTTT.

This clonotype was detected ten times or more. The chain has TRBV5-5 and TRBJ2-1; the D gene is possibly TRBD2 (6 bases). This CDR3 has 15 amino acids. Germline loops: CDR1 SGHKS, CDR2 YYEKEE (reference sequence). The germline V and J ends were trimmed by 2 bases and 7 bases, with 16 bases remaining between them. The CDR3 DNA reads as TGTGCCAGCAGCTTCTCCGGAGGGCCCCTAAATGAGCAGTTCTTC. This codes for CASSFSGGPLNEQFF. The whole variable domain, filled in from reference TRBV5-5 and TRBJ2-1, reads DAGVTQSPTHLIKTRGQQVTLRCSPISGHKSVSWYQQVLGQGPQFIFQYYEKEERGRGNFPDRFSARQFPNYSSELNVNALLLGDSALYLCASSFSGGPLNEQFFGPGTRLTVL.

This clonotype was seen ten or more times. The chain couples TRBV29-1 to TRBJ2-1; weak D call: TRBD2 (6 bases). V was clipped by 8 bases and J by 9 bases, with 17 bases between them. From germline, CDR1 is SQVTM and CDR2 ANQGSEA. CDR3 size: 12 residues. The CDR3 region is CSTLTEAGEQFF. DNA of the CDR3: TGCAGCACCCTGACGGAAGCGGGTGAGCAGTTCTTC.

The chain employs TRBV6-2 or TRBV6-3 and TRBJ2-1; D may be TRBD1 (5 bases). The V end was cut by 6 bases, the J end by 10 bases, with 10 bases between. Germline values: CDR1 MNHEY, CDR2 SVGEGT. The CDR3 consists of 11 residues. The CDR3 DNA is TGTGCCAGCAGATATGACAGAGAGCAGTTCTTC. It yields the protein CASRYDREQFF.